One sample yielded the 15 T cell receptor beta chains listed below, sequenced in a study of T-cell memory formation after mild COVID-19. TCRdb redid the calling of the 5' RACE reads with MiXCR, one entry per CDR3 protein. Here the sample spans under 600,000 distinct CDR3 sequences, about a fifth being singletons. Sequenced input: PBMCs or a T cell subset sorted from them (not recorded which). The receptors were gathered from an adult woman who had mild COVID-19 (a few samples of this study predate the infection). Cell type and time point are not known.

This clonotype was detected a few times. The CDR3 region is CASSTGPRGTHYGYTF. CDR3 nucleotide sequence: TGTGCCAGCAGCACGGGACCACGGGGGACACACTATGGCTACACCTTC. This chain links TRBV7-4 with TRBJ1-2, with a tentative D call TRBD1 (6 bases). Germline CDR1 SGHVT, CDR2 SQSDAQ. With 5 bases removed from V and 3 bases from J, the gap between germline ends came to 19 bases. The CDR3 has 16 amino acids. Full variable domain (outside the CDR3, taken from reference TRBV7-4 and TRBJ1-2): GAGVSQSPRYKVAKRGRDVALRCDSISGHVTLYWYRQTLGQGSEVLTYSQSDAQRDKSGRPSGRFSAERPERSVSTLKIQRTEQGDSAVYLCASSTGPRGTHYGYTFGSGTRLTVV.

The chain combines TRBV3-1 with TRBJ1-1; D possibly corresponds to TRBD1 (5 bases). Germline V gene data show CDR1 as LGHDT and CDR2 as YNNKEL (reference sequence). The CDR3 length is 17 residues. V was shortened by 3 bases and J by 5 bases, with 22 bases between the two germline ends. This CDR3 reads CASSHERPTGAVTEAFF. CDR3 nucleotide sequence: TGTGCCAGCAGCCACGAAAGACCGACCGGGGCTGTTACTGAAGCTTTCTTT.

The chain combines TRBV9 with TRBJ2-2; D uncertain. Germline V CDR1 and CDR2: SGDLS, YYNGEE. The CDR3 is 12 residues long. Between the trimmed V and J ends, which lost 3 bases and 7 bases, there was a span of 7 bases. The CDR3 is CASSALIGELFF. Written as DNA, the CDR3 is TGTGCCAGCAGCGCCCTGATCGGGGAGCTGTTTTTT. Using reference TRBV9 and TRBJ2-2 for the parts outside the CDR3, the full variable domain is DSGVTQTPKHLITATGQRVTLRCSPRSGDLSVYWYQQSLDQGLQFLIQYYNGEERAKGNILERFSAQQFPDLHSELNLSSLELGDSALYFCASSALIGELFFGEGSRLTVL.

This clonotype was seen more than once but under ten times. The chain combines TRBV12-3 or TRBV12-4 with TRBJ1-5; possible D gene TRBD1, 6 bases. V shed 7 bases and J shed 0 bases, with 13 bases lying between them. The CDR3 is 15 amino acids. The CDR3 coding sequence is TGTGCCAGCAAGACGGGACAACCTAGCAATCAGCCCCAGCATTTT. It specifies CASKTGQPSNQPQHF.

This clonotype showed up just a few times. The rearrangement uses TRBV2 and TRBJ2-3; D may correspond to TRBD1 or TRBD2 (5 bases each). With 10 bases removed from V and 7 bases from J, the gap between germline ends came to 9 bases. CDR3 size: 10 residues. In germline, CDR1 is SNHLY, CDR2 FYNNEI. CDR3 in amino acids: CAKGPNTQYF. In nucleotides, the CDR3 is TGTGCCAAGGGACCTAATACGCAGTATTTT.

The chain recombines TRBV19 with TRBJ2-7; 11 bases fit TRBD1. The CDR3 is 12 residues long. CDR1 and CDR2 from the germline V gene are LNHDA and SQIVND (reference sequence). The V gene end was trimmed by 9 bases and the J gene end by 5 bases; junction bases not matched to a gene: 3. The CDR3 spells CARSDRGHEQYF. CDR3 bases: TGTGCCAGATCGGACAGGGGGCACGAGCAGTACTTC. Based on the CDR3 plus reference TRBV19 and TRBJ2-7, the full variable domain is DGGITQSPKYLFRKEGQNVTLSCEQNLNHDAMYWYRQDPGQGLRLIYYSQIVNDFQKGDIAEGYSVSREKKESFPLTVTSAQKNPTAFYLCARSDRGHEQYFGPGTRLTVT.

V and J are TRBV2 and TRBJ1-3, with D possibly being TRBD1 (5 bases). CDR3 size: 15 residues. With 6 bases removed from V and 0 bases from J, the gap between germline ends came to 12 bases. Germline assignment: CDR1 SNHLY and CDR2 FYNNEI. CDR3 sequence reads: CASRKGESSGNTIYF. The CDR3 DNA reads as TGTGCCAGCAGGAAAGGGGAGAGCTCTGGAAACACCATATATTTT. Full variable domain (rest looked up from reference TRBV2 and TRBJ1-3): EPEVTQTPSHQVTQMGQEVILRCVPISNHLYFYWYRQILGQKVEFLVSFYNNEISEKSEIFDDQFSVERPDGSNFTLKIRSTKLEDSAMYFCASRKGESSGNTIYFGEGSWLTVV.

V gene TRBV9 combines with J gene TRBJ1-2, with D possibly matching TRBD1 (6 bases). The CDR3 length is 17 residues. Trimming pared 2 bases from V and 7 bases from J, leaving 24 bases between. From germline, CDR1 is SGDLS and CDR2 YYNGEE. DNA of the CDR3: TGTGCCAGCAGCGTCTCCCTCCCCGGACAGATGATTGGTGGCTACACCTTC. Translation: CASSVSLPGQMIGGYTF.

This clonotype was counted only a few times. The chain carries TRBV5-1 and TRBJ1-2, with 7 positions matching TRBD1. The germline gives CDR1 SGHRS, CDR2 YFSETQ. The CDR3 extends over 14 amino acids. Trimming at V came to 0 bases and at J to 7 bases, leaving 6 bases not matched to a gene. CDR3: CASSLAKRDSGYTF. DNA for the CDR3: TGCGCCAGCAGCTTGGCCAAACGGGACAGTGGCTACACCTTC.

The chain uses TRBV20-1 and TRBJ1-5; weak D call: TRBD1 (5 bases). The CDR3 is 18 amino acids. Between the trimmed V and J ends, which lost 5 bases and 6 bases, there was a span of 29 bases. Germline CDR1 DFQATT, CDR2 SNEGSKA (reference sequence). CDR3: CSARPSQQVAEGGQPQHF. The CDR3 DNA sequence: TGCAGTGCTCGACCAAGCCAACAGGTAGCAGAAGGCGGTCAGCCCCAGCATTTT.

CDR3 DNA sequence: TGTGCCAGCAGTTGGGGAGGGGCCGATACTGAAGCTTTCTTT. This gives the protein CASSWGGADTEAFF. J is TRBJ1-1 and V is TRBV27; a possible D gene is TRBD1 (5 bases). The CDR3 consists of 14 residues. Deletions cut 4 bases from V and 5 bases from J, with 14 bases between. Germline-derived CDR1 and CDR2 are MNHEY and SMNVEV (reference sequence).

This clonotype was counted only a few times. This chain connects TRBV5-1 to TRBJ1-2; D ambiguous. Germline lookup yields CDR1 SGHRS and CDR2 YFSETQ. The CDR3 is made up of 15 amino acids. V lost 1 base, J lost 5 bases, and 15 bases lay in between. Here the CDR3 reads CASSLIVGRDYGYTF. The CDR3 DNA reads TGCGCCAGCAGCTTGATCGTCGGCAGAGATTATGGCTACACCTTC.

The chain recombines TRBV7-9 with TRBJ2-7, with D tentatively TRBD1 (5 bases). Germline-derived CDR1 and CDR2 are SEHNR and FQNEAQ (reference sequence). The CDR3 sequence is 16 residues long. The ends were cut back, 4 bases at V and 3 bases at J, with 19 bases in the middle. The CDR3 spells CASSSRQGTPNYEQYF. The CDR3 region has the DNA TGTGCCAGCAGCTCAAGGCAGGGTACCCCAAACTACGAGCAGTACTTC.

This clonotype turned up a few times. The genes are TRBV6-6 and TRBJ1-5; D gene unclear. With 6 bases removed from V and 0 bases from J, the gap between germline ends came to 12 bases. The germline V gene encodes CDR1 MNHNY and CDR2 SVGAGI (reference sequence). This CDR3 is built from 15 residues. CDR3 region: CASRNSLRSNQPQHF. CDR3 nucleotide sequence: TGTGCCAGCAGAAACTCGTTACGTAGCAATCAGCCCCAGCATTTT.

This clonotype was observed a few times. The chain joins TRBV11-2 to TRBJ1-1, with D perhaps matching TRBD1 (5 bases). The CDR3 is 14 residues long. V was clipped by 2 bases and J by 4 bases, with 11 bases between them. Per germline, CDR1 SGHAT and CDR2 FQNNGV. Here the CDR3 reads CASSLNGGSTEAFF. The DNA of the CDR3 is TGTGCCAGCAGCTTAAACGGGGGGAGCACTGAAGCTTTCTTT. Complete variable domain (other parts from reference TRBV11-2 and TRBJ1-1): EAGVAQSPRYKIIEKRQSVAFWCNPISGHATLYWYQQILGQGPKLLIQFQNNGVVDDSQLPKDRFSAERLKGVDSTLKIQPAKLEDSAVYLCASSLNGGSTEAFFGQGTRLTVV.